This TCR beta chain was profiled in a study of blood T cells in healthy people across ages (dated by TCRdb to the mid-2010s). With regard to the full study: Template switching captured roughly one uniquely barcoded TCR beta cDNA molecule per two T cells in model experiments. The donors were split into four age groups: young (average about 15 years), middle-aged (over 35), aged (about 62) and long-lived (roughly 77). Age-related changes in TCR beta repertoire diversity were measured in the study by deep sequencing normalized with unique cDNA molecular identifiers. To avoid experimental bias, donors of different ages were randomly spread across the sequencing lanes. For two donors (one aged 18 to 30 and one aged 80 or older), the study analyzed two additional independent replicas of 1 million unique cDNA reads from the same blood draw. Results the study describes overall, beyond this receptor: Compared with the aged group, more naive CD4+ T cells, fewer expanded clones and increased TCR diversity were shown by the long-lived group, suggesting age selection. Bulk unsorted PBMC profiling prevented conclusive comparison of naive and antigen-experienced compartments. Observed TCR beta diversity correlated strongly with the percentage of naive T cells measured by flow cytometry. As age increased, observed TCR beta diversity per million T cells dropped in a roughly linear way, and a significant reduction was already evident by age 40. Estimates of total diversity from one million sequenced T cells were regarded as lower bounds and underestimates. Because donor CMV infection status was unknown, age-related changes in expanded clonotypes were potentially confounded.

Inclusive of the bounding cysteine and phenylalanine, the CDR3 is 12 residues long. CDR3 DNA is the only sequence kept; it has 36 bases, read in frame from the first base. CDR1 and CDR2, looked up from the germline V gene (reference sequence), are MNHEY and SMNVEV. V loses 10 bases, J loses 7 bases, and the germline ends lie 15 bases apart. Systemically healthy Caucasian individuals from Russia, 39 in total and aged roughly 6 to 90 years, were included as donors. Each donor gave around 9.8 milliliters of peripheral blood, collected into EDTA-treated Vacutainer tubes. Ficoll-Paque density-gradient centrifugation was used to isolate PBMCs, with at least 6.5 million per sample. Trizol reagent was used to extract total RNA from PBMCs, with at least 5 micrograms per sample. Naive CD45RAhigh/CD27high T cell percentages were measured by flow cytometry on a PBMC aliquot from every donor. Points on this clonotype: Its antigen remains unidentified. No base-level quality is on record; no much larger clone is a single base apart.

The library was built by means of 5' RACE. The sequencer was an Illumina HiSeq 2500. A second PCR of about 6 to 11 cycles was performed with a sample-barcoded 5' primer and a J-beta primer mix. Each TCR beta cDNA molecule received a unique molecular identifier from a template-switch 5' adaptor carrying 12 random nucleotides. Each sample yielded at least 3 million CDR3-containing paired-end reads. First-strand cDNA synthesis was performed from all RNA using the Mint cDNA synthesis kit, with priming by a TRBC-specific oligonucleotide. After uracil-DNA glycosylase treatment, a first 18-cycle PCR used universal primers M1SS and BC2_uni_R on all cDNA. For the original study's pipeline: Each sample was normalized by randomly selecting 1 million high-quality reads, each carrying a distinct molecular identifier. Instead of being binned into consensus sequences, reads that shared molecular identifiers were thrown out. CDR3 identification, clonotype clustering and error correction used MiTCR with a Q25 quality threshold and the strictest error-elimination algorithm. A nonparametric unseen species model with Euler transformation was used to estimate lower-bound total TCR beta diversity. TCRdb itself trimmed the public reads at Q25 with fastp, ran MiXCR and retained productive beta chains. Entries are consolidated by CDR3 protein sequence, retaining the most common genes and DNA. The V and J calls were determined by TCRdb, not by the authors. For this sample there are about a million distinct CDR3 sequences; roughly 48% appear just once. The ten largest make up over 10% of the sample.

Material for sequencing was blood. The sequence derives from a man aged 30 to 45 in good health. This receptor chain uses TRBV27 and TRBJ2-3, with the D gene tentatively TRBD1 or TRBD2, based on 5 matching bases in each. DNA sequence: TGTGCCACCCGGGACCGCACTAATACGCAGTATTTT. This gives the protein CATRDRTNTQYF.